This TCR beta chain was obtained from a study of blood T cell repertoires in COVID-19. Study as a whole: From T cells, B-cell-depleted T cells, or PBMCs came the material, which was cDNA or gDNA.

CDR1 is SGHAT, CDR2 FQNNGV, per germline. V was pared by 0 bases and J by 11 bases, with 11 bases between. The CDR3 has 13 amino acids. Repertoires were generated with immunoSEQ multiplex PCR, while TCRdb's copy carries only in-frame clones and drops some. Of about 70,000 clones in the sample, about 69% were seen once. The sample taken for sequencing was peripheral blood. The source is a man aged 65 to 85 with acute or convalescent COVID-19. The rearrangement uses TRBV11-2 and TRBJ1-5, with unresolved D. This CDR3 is CASSLEYSRAQHF. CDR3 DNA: TGTGCCAGCAGCTTAGAGTACTCGAGGGCCCAGCATTTT.